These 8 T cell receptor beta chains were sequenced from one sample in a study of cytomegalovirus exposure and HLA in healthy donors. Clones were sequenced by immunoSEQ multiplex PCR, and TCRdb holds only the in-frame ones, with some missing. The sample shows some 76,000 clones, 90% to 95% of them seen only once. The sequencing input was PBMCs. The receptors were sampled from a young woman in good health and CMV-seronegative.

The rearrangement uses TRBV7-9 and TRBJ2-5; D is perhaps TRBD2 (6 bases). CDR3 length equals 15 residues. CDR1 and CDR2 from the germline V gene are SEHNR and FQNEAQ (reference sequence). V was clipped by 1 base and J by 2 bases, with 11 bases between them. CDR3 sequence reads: CASSLVSGSQETQYF. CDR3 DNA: TGTGCCAGCAGCTTAGTAAGCGGGTCGCAAGAGACCCAGTACTTC.

In nucleotides, the CDR3 is TGTGCCAGCAGTGAACTCGGGGTGGGACAGGGTCCTGAAGAGCAGTACTTC. It yields the protein CASSELGVGQGPEEQYF. The rearrangement links TRBV6-1 to TRBJ2-7; 9 nucleotides line up with TRBD1. The V segment lost 2 bases and the J segment 7 bases; nucleotides outside the gene matches: 15. CDR3 length: 17 residues. Per the germline V gene, CDR1 is MNHNS and CDR2 is SASEGT.

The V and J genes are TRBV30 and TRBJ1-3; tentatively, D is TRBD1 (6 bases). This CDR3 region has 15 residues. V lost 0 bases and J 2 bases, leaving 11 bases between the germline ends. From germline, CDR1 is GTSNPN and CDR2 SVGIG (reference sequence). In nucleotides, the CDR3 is TGTGCCTGGAGTGTCGGGTACAGGGCTGGAAACACCATATATTTT. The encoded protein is CAWSVGYRAGNTIYF.

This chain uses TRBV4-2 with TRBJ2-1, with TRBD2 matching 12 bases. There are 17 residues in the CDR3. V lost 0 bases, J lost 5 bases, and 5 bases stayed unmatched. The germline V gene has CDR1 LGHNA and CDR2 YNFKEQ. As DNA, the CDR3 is TGTGCCAGCAGCCAAGATATGCCTAGCGGGGGGGACAATGAGCAGTTCTTC. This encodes CASSQDMPSGGDNEQFF.

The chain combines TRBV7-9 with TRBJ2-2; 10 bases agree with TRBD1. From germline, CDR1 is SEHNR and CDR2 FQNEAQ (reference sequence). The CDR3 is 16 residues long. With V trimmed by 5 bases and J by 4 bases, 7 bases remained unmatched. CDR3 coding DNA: TGTGCCAGCAGCCCAGGGACAGGGGCGGGCACCGGGGAGCTGTTTTTT. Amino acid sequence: CASSPGTGAGTGELFF.

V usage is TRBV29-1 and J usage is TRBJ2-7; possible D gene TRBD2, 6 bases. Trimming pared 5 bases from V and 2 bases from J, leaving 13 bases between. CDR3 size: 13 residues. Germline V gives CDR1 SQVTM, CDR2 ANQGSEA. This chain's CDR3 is CSVYDGRTYEQYF. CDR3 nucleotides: TGCAGCGTTTATGACGGGAGAACCTACGAGCAGTACTTC.

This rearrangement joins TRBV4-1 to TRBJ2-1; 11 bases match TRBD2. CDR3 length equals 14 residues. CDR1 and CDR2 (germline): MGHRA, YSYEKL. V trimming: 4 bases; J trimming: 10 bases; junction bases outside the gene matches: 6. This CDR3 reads CASSPGLAGAEQFF. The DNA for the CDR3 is TGCGCCAGCAGCCCTGGACTAGCGGGTGCCGAGCAGTTCTTC.

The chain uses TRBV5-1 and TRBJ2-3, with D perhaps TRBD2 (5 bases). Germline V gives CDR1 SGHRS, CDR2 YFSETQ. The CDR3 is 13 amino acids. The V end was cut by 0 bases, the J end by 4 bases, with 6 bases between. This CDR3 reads CASSLEGADTQYF. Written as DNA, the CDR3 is TGCGCCAGCAGCTTGGAGGGAGCAGATACGCAGTATTTT.